This T cell receptor (beta chain) was observed in a study of blood T cell repertoires in COVID-19. After removal of 4 bases from V and 8 bases from J, the junction contained 11 bases not matched to a gene. The CDR3 runs to 15 residues. Germline CDR1 SGHVS, CDR2 FNYEAQ. TCRdb keeps only in-frame clones here, not all; method: immunoSEQ multiplex PCR. This table has around 180,000 clones, approximately 74% appearing once. This receptor was obtained from a woman older than 75 with acute or convalescent COVID-19. Sequenced material: peripheral blood. V usage is TRBV7-6 and J usage is TRBJ1-2; 9 positions agree with TRBD1. The CDR3 loop reads CASSWGQGRGLGYTF. In nucleotides, the CDR3 is TGTGCCAGCAGCTGGGGACAGGGTAGGGGATTAGGCTACACCTTC.